What follows describes a single T cell receptor (beta chain). This specimen belongs to a study of blood T cell repertoires in COVID-19. Across the whole study: There were acute and convalescent COVID-19 samples, and they came from the United States, Italy and Spain. Sample material is recorded as cDNA or gDNA derived from T cells, B-cell-depleted T cells, or PBMCs.

This CDR3 has 13 residues. The germline CDR1 and CDR2 sequences are SGHKS and YYEKEE (reference sequence). The V end lost 0 bases, the J end lost 4 bases, and 5 bases lay between the germline ends. Authors' methods: Nucleated cell counts were estimated from reference gene primer amplification. TCRdb's copy holds only in-frame clones and misses some; the assay was immunoSEQ multiplex PCR. V and J calls and clone size are those listed in that table; D and trimming were worked out from the DNA. Found here are more than 300,000 clones, 85% to 90% of them singletons; the top ten hold less than 2%. While infection was still active, Seattle patients were enrolled and then followed longitudinally.

Sequencing was performed on peripheral blood. The source is a woman in her 30s with COVID-19, enrolled during active disease. This chain uses TRBV5-5 with TRBJ2-1; D ambiguous. The DNA of the CDR3 is TGTGCCAGCAGCTTGGATTCTTACAATGAGCAGTTCTTC. This sequence encodes CASSLDSYNEQFF.